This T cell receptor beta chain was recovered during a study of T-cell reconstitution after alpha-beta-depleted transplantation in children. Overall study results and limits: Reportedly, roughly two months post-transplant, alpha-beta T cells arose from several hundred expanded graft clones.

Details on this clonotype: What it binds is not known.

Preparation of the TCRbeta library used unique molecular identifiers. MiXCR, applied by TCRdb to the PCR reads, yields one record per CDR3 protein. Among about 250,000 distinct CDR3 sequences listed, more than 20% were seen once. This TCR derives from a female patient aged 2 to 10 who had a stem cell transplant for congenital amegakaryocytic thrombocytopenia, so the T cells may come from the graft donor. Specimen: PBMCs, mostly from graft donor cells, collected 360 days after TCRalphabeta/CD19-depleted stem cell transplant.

The CDR3 DNA reads as TGTGCCAGCAGTTCACGGTTAAATTGGGGGCGTGAAGCTTTCTTT. It is translated as CASSSRLNWGREAFF. The rearrangement joins TRBV28 to TRBJ1-1, with D possibly matching TRBD1 (6 bases). The CDR3 covers 15 residues. Germline V gene sequence: CDR1 MDHEN, CDR2 SYDVKM. V was clipped by 4 bases and J by 7 bases, with 19 bases between them.